The 19 T cell receptor beta chains below all came from one sample that was sequenced in a study of blood T cells in healthy people across ages. Primers used in a second PCR of about 7 to 12 cycles were a sample-barcoded 5' primer and a J-beta primer mix. MiXCR, run by TCRdb on the 5' RACE reads, gives a single entry per CDR3 protein. The table includes some 790,000 distinct CDR3 sequences, roughly 26% detected once. Sequences were obtained from blood. Receptor source: a woman of 80 years or more in good health.

This clonotype was observed many times. V is TRBV18 and J is TRBJ2-7; TRBD1 is a possible D gene (6 bases). The CDR3 consists of 15 residues. Germline V gene data show CDR1 as KGHSH and CDR2 as LQKENI. Between the trimmed V and J ends, which lost 6 bases and 4 bases, there was a span of 19 bases. The CDR3 here is CASSRGVRGGYEQYF. CDR3 sequence (DNA): TGTGCCAGCTCCCGGGGCGTAAGAGGGGGATACGAGCAGTACTTC.

This clonotype was seen ten or more times. The rearrangement joins TRBV12-3 or TRBV12-4 to TRBJ2-3; perhaps TRBD1 as D (5 bases). Trimming shortened V by 7 bases and J by 5 bases, and 22 bases separated the two germline ends. This CDR3 comprises 16 residues. This CDR3 reads CASTLPGKRAGDTQYF. Here the CDR3 DNA reads TGTGCCAGCACCCTTCCAGGGAAGCGAGCCGGAGATACGCAGTATTTT.

This clonotype appeared many times. The CDR3 spells CATSRGYTDTQYF. CDR3 DNA sequence: TGTGCCACCAGCAGAGGGTATACAGATACGCAGTATTTT. The V call is TRBV15, the J call TRBJ2-3; D unresolved. Germline CDR1 reads LNHNV; CDR2 reads YYDKDF (reference sequence). The V end lost 1 base, the J end lost 3 bases, and 5 bases lay between the germline ends. The CDR3 runs 13 residues.

In its sample, this clonotype was seen many times. The rearrangement uses TRBV9 and TRBJ1-2, with D possibly TRBD1 on 5 matching bases. Germline V lookup: CDR1 SGDLS, CDR2 YYNGEE. The CDR3 spans 14 residues. V lost 4 bases and J 8 bases, leaving 18 bases between the germline ends. The CDR3 protein is CASSYGHSGGGYTF. DNA for the CDR3: TGTGCCAGCAGCTATGGACACTCGGGAGGGGGCTACACCTTC.

This clonotype was seen many times. The chain employs TRBV6-2 or TRBV6-3 and TRBJ2-7; 10 bases agree with TRBD1. This CDR3 contains 15 residues. J was trimmed by 0 bases and V by 6 bases; bases with no gene match: 5. CDR1 MNHEY and CDR2 SVGEGT come from the germline V gene. The CDR3 bases are TGTGCCAGCAGGGGGACAGGGGTGGACTCCTACGAGCAGTACTTC. This sequence encodes CASRGTGVDSYEQYF.

This clonotype was observed a few times. The chain uses TRBV5-1 and TRBJ1-1, with a tentative D call TRBD1 (5 bases). The germline gives CDR1 SGHRS, CDR2 YFSETQ. The CDR3 sequence is 17 residues long. Deletions cut 0 bases from V and 0 bases from J, with 15 bases between. CDR3 amino acids: CASSLEGTGIMNTEAFF. The CDR3 coding sequence is TGCGCCAGCAGCTTGGAAGGGACCGGTATCATGAACACTGAAGCTTTCTTT. Supplemented by reference TRBV5-1 and TRBJ1-1, the full variable domain reads KAGVTQTPRYLIKTRGQQVTLSCSPISGHRSVSWYQQTPGQGLQFLFEYFSETQRNKGNFPGRFSGRQFSNSRSEMNVSTLELGDSALYLCASSLEGTGIMNTEAFFGQGTRLTVV.

The table lists this clonotype with many counts. The chain carries TRBV7-2 and TRBJ2-3; weak D call: TRBD2 (6 bases). Germline CDR1 and CDR2: SGHTA and FQGNSA. V shed 1 base and J shed 7 bases, with 18 bases lying between them. CDR3 size: 16 residues. CDR3 sequence: CASSLDGSAGANTQYF. The CDR3, as DNA: TGTGCCAGCAGCTTAGATGGGTCAGCGGGTGCTAATACGCAGTATTTT.

This clonotype was seen repeatedly, ten times or more. The chain recombines TRBV7-2 with TRBJ2-7; maybe TRBD1 (6 bases). Trimming left V 2 bases short and J 5 bases short, with 13 bases between. CDR3 length: 14 amino acids. From germline, CDR1 is SGHTA and CDR2 FQGNSA. CDR3 sequence reads: CASSLSQGIHEQYF. The CDR3, as DNA: TGTGCCAGCAGCTTAAGTCAGGGGATCCACGAGCAGTACTTC.

As for this clonotype: This may be a read error, as it is one base from a much larger clone. The CDR3 bases are TGTGCCAGCAGCAAACCTGGGGTGGAGGACACCCAGTACTTC. The encoded protein is CASSKPGVEDTQYF. J is TRBJ2-5 and V is TRBV21-1. TRBV21-1 is tagged as a pseudogene. This CDR3 spans 14 amino acids.

This clonotype occurred many times. The gene calls are TRBV15 and TRBJ2-3; TRBD1 aligns across 10 bases. Germline trimming cut 1 base from V and 4 bases from J; bases unmatched to any gene: 5. This CDR3 is 16 amino acids long. Per germline, CDR1 LNHNV and CDR2 YYDKDF (reference sequence). The CDR3 region has the DNA TGTGCCACCAGCAGAGCGACAGGGGGCGGTTCAGATACGCAGTATTTT. Its protein is CATSRATGGGSDTQYF. Full variable domain (rest looked up from reference TRBV15 and TRBJ2-3): DAMVIQNPRYQVTQFGKPVTLSCSQTLNHNVMYWYQQKSSQAPKLLFHYYDKDFNNEADTPDNFQSRRPNTSFCFLDIRSPGLGDTAMYLCATSRATGGGSDTQYFGPGTRLTVL.

V is TRBV12-3 or TRBV12-4 and J is TRBJ1-4; TRBD1 aligns across 7 bases. This CDR3 contains 13 residues. The V and J ends lost 6 bases and 8 bases, in that order; junction bases with no gene match: 6. The CDR3 DNA follows: TGTGCCAGCAGGCTGTACAGGGGCGAAAAACTGTTTTTT. Translated: CASRLYRGEKLFF.

The chain recombines TRBV6-2 or TRBV6-3 with TRBJ2-3; 9 bases line up with TRBD2. CDR3 size: 15 residues. Germline CDR1 is MNHEY and CDR2 is SVGEGT. J lost 2 bases, V lost 7 bases, and 7 bases had no gene match. The CDR3 is CASMTSGISTDTQYF. DNA of the CDR3: TGTGCCAGCATGACTAGCGGTATTTCCACAGATACGCAGTATTTT.

A remark on this clonotype: Since a much larger clone is just one base distant, this may be a read error. The CDR3 does not end in the conserved phenylalanine or tryptophan, so this is likely a read error. The genes are TRBV5-1 and TRBJ2-7; 10 positions agree with TRBD1. The CDR3 length is 15 residues. Germline V lookup: CDR1 SGHRS, CDR2 YFSETQ. The V segment lost 4 bases and the J segment 1 base; nucleotides outside the gene matches: 5. The CDR3 is CASSPGQGESYEQYC. The CDR3 coding sequence is TGCGCCAGCAGCCCTGGACAGGGGGAGTCCTACGAGCAGTACTGC.

The chain combines TRBV20-1 with TRBJ1-6; 7 nucleotides align to TRBD1. The germline CDR1 and CDR2 sequences are DFQATT and SNEGSKA (reference sequence). J gave up 7 bases and V 2 bases, and 11 bases lay outside the gene matches. This CDR3 comprises 16 residues. The CDR3 sequence: CSARTKDRERNSPLHF. CDR3 DNA sequence: TGCAGTGCTAGAACAAAAGACAGGGAGAGGAATTCACCCCTCCACTTT.

J is TRBJ2-7 and V is TRBV15, with a tentative D call TRBD2 (6 bases). The DNA end is a closer match to TRBJ2-5, so the J assignment may be wrong. CDR3 size: 13 residues. CDR1 is LNHNV and CDR2 is YYDKDF in the germline V gene (reference sequence). Written as DNA, the CDR3 is TGTGCCACCAGCGAGTGGGGAGGAGAGACCCAGTACTTC. Translated: CATSEWGGETQYF.

This clonotype has ten or more counts. The chain employs TRBV7-2 and TRBJ2-3, with D perhaps matching TRBD1 or TRBD2 (7 bases each). The CDR3 consists of 15 residues. Germline V gene data show CDR1 as SGHTA and CDR2 as FQGNSA. Trimming stripped 5 bases from V and 2 bases from J, with 14 bases between. Here the CDR3 reads CASSAGGAHTDTQYF. DNA of the CDR3: TGTGCCAGCAGCGCAGGGGGGGCGCACACAGATACGCAGTATTTT.

The CDR3 region has the DNA TGTGCCAGCAGCTTAGTGGTACAGGGGATTGGCGGGGAGCTGTTTTTT. It is translated as CASSLVVQGIGGELFF. This chain connects TRBV7-2 to TRBJ2-2; 7 nucleotides agree with TRBD1. The V gene's germline CDR1 is SGHTA and CDR2 FQGNSA. The CDR3 extends over 16 amino acids. The ends lost 1 base at V and 7 bases at J; junction bases unmatched: 9.

The rearrangement links TRBV7-9 to TRBJ1-2; D perhaps matches TRBD1 (5 bases). The CDR3 spans 16 residues. V lost 3 bases to trimming and J lost 1 base, with 15 bases between them. Germline CDR1 SEHNR, CDR2 FQNEAQ (reference sequence). The CDR3: CASSFSSDRNNYGYTF. The CDR3 coding sequence is TGTGCCAGCAGCTTTTCGTCTGACAGAAATAACTATGGCTACACCTTC.

At least ten counts were recorded for this clonotype. The chain has TRBV5-1 and TRBJ2-5, with TRBD2 identical over 13 bases. This CDR3 is 16 amino acids long. Germline CDR1 and CDR2: SGHRS and YFSETQ. V trimming: 5 bases; J trimming: 3 bases; junction bases outside the gene matches: 7. The DNA of the CDR3 is TGCGCCAGCAGACAAACTAGCGGGGGGGCCAAAGAGACCCAGTACTTC. Translating it yields CASRQTSGGAKETQYF.